This TCR beta chain was obtained from a study of post-analysis software for immune sequencing data. Germline assignment: CDR1 GTSNPN and CDR2 SVGIG (reference sequence). The CDR3 runs 13 residues. Trimming removed 7 bases at V and 2 bases at J, with 15 bases between. The TCR beta cDNA libraries contained unique molecular identifiers. TCRdb reprocessed the PCR reads via MiXCR and lists one record per CDR3 protein. The data hold almost 700,000 distinct CDR3 sequences, with around 60% observed a single time. Study-level results: There were four or five TRBV segments more frequent in patients than controls, and TRBV5-6, TRBV5-1 and TRBV20-1 were among them.

Details on this clonotype: No antigen is known for it.

This receptor was taken from a girl aged 2 to 9 with multiple sclerosis. The gene calls are TRBV30 and TRBJ2-7; a possible D gene is TRBD1 (5 bases). Sequencing was performed on blood. The CDR3 DNA is TGTGCCTACCCGACGACAGCCCCCTACGAGCAGTACTTC. Protein: CAYPTTAPYEQYF.